This note documents a single T cell receptor (beta chain) sequence. The antigen it recognizes is unknown. No quality values exist for individual bases; no much larger clone is one base distant. TCRbeta CDR3 regions were amplified from genomic DNA by means of the immunoSEQ Assay, a bias-controlled multiplex PCR. The paper's processing steps were these. Within the assay, amplification of reference gene primers was used to estimate how many nucleated cells each sample contained. To quantify the absolute abundance of each unique TCRbeta CDR3 rearrangement, sequence reads were collapsed and filtered. For each sample, productive Simpson clonality was calculated as the square root of Simpson's diversity index over productive rearrangements. TCRdb's version of the immuneACCESS table is confined to in-frame rearrangements and falls short of the full clone set. An unresolved V gene accounts for under half of the shortfall where checked; the remainder is of unknown origin. V and J calls and clone size follow that table, whereas D and trimming were derived from the DNA. The sample includes about 40,000 clones, with roughly 88% observed a single time. The ten largest clonotypes hold approximately 8.1% of the sample.

Each collaborating institution followed its own protocols to collect whole blood in K2EDTA tubes. For TCRbeta analysis, collaborator samples were shipped as frozen whole blood, as isolated PBMCs, or as DNA extracted from either sample type. The sample is drawn from a study of blood T cell repertoires in COVID-19 (TCRdb year 2020). Some background on the complete study: Samples from collaborators originated in the United States, Italy and Spain and spanned both the acute and convalescent phases of COVID-19. The sample metadata nearly always contained a de-identified subject ID, COVID-19 status, age in years and sex. Samples came from the ongoing ImmuneRACE study (first 160 participants) plus 1,254 subjects from 6 global collaborators. Deeply sampled blood TCRbeta repertoires from subjects exposed to, actively infected with, or recovered from COVID-19 were included in the dataset. The repertoires were released in a freely available public database meant as a resource for research on the immune response to SARS-CoV-2. The prospective study material was composed of cDNA or gDNA derived from T cells, B-cell-depleted T cells, or PBMCs. HLA class I and class II types, where available, came from metadata supplied by the sample provider rather than from assay-based typing. What the work shows at the level of the full study, not this receptor alone: How much clinical and demographic metadata was included differed by source and by participant, and the metadata was provided uncurated.

This receptor was obtained from a woman in her 70s with acute or convalescent COVID-19. The sequenced material came from peripheral blood.

The DNA reads as follows: TGTGCCAGCAGCTCTGGCAGAAACACAGATACGCAGTATTTT. Translated, this gives CASSSGRNTDTQYF. The chain is encoded by TRBV5-4 joined to TRBJ2-3; there is no confident call for the D gene. V is reduced by 3 bases and J by 2 bases, leaving a spacing of 10 bases between them. From the germline V gene (reference sequence), CDR1 is SGHNT and CDR2 is YYREEE. The CDR3 goes from the cysteine to the phenylalanine over 14 residues. The read is trimmed to its CDR3 DNA, 42 bases read in frame from base 1. The full variable domain, completed from the reference TRBV5-4 and TRBJ2-3 proteins outside the CDR3, reads ETGVTQSPTHLIKTRGQQVTLRCSSQSGHNTVSWYQQALGQGPQFIFQYYREEENGRGNFPPRFSGLQFPNYSSELNVNALELDDSALYLCASSSGRNTDTQYFGPGTRLTVL.